This T cell receptor (beta chain) came from a study of CD8 T cells in Susac syndrome. Whole-study results and caveats: CD4+ T cell repertoires in Susac syndrome exhibited no evidence of clonal expansion.

The CDR3 has 12 amino acids. V lost 3 bases and J 7 bases, leaving 10 bases between the germline ends. The germline V gene encodes CDR1 KGHSH and CDR2 LQKENI. This clonotype was observed a handful of times. Its antigen is not known. FACS enriched CD8+ TEMRA cells, while bulk CD8+ and CD4+ were negatively isolated. It was with random hexamers that 0.5 to 1 ug RNA was reverse transcribed. TCRdb re-called the immunoSEQ multiplex PCR reads through MiXCR, storing one row per CDR3 protein. The table lists tens of thousands of distinct CDR3 sequences, just over 90% of them singletons. The chain combines TRBV18 with TRBJ2-7, with D possibly called TRBD1 or TRBD2 (5 bases each). The sequenced sample consisted of CD4+ T cells from PBMCs. The TCR originated in a human donor with Susac syndrome. The CDR3 here is CASSPSGAEQYF. CDR3 nucleotides: TGTGCCAGCTCACCGTCCGGGGCAGAGCAGTACTTC. The variable domain in full, with the rest retrieved from reference TRBV18 and TRBJ2-7, is NAGVMQNPRHLVRRRGQEARLRCSPMKGHSHVYWYRQLPEEGLKFMVYLQKENIIDESGMPKERFSAEFPKEGPSILRIQQVVRGDSAAYFCASSPSGAEQYFGPGTRLTVT.